This passage covers 31 T cell receptor beta chains from one sample sequenced in a study of cytomegalovirus exposure and HLA in healthy donors. Sequenced by immunoSEQ multiplex PCR; TCRdb stores in-frame clones only, minus some. Of 82,000 or so clones listed, 90% to 95% were seen once; the top ten hold 0.69%. Sequencing input: PBMCs. The receptor set was obtained from a woman between 18 and 30 years old in good health and CMV-seronegative.

V usage is TRBV4-1 and J usage is TRBJ2-7; 7 nucleotides agree with TRBD2. V shed 3 bases and J 0 bases; nucleotides not matched to a gene: 14. Germline values: CDR1 MGHRA, CDR2 YSYEKL. The length of the CDR3 is 18 residues. CDR3 residues: CASSQEPSGRDLSYEQYF. For the CDR3, the DNA is TGCGCCAGCAGCCAGGAGCCTAGTGGGAGGGACCTCTCCTACGAGCAGTACTTC.

The genes are TRBV6-5 and TRBJ2-5; D gene unclear. Trimming pared 0 bases from V and 7 bases from J, leaving 15 bases between. Germline CDR1 and CDR2: MNHEY and SVGAGI. The CDR3 sequence is 15 residues long. The CDR3 region is CASSYSAGLDGTQYF. CDR3 sequence (DNA): TGTGCCAGCAGTTACTCAGCAGGTCTGGATGGGACCCAGTACTTC.

The chain has TRBV13 and TRBJ2-2, with D perhaps matching TRBD2 (5 bases). The ends were cut back, 5 bases at V and 0 bases at J, with 19 bases in the middle. CDR3 length: 18 residues. Looked up from germline, CDR1 is PRHDT and CDR2 is FYEKMQ (reference sequence). CDR3 in DNA: TGTGCCAGCAGCCACGGCTCGGGGTTAGGCTCGAACACCGGGGAGCTGTTTTTT. This gives the protein CASSHGSGLGSNTGELFF.

This rearrangement joins TRBV18 to TRBJ2-5, with 10 bases that match TRBD2. The J call may be faulty, since TRBJ2-7 better matches the DNA end. The CDR3 extends over 15 amino acids. The germline gives CDR1 KGHSH, CDR2 LQKENI. Written as DNA, the CDR3 is TGTGCCAGCTCACCGGGCAGCGGGAGGGTCTACGAGCAGTACTTC. Its protein is CASSPGSGRVYEQYF.

The chain couples TRBV5-4 to TRBJ2-5; 10 bases are a match to TRBD1. Germline CDR1 and CDR2: SGHNT and YYREEE (reference sequence). The CDR3 is made up of 14 amino acids. V lost 2 bases and J lost 3; bases outside the gene matches: 1. CDR3 in DNA: TGTGCCAGCAGCTTAGGGACAGGGGAAGAGACCCAGTACTTC. Translated, it gives CASSLGTGEETQYF.

As DNA, the CDR3 is TGTGCCAGCAAGTCGACAGGGGGCGGCGAGACCCAGTACTTC. As protein: CASKSTGGGETQYF. This rearrangement joins TRBV7-9 to TRBJ2-5; TRBD1 aligns across 10 bases. With V trimmed by 7 bases and J by 5 bases, 7 bases remained unmatched. CDR3 length: 14 amino acids. Germline CDR1 is SEHNR and CDR2 is FQNEAQ (reference sequence). Together with reference TRBV7-9 and TRBJ2-5, the CDR3 gives the full variable domain: DTGVSQNPRHKITKRGQNVTFRCDPISEHNRLYWYRQTLGQGPEFLTYFQNEAQLEKSRLLSDRFSAERPKGSFSTLEIQRTEQGDSAMYLCASKSTGGGETQYFGPGTRLLVL.

The chain joins TRBV10-3 to TRBJ2-1, with 13 nucleotides matching TRBD2. Per the germline V gene, CDR1 is ENHRY and CDR2 is SYGVKD. The CDR3 has 15 amino acids. Trimming took 4 bases from V and 6 from J; bases not matched to a gene: 3. CDR3 in amino acids: CAISAGTSGANEQFF. Written as DNA, the CDR3 is TGTGCCATCAGTGCCGGGACTAGCGGGGCCAATGAGCAGTTCTTC.

V gene TRBV7-2 combines with J gene TRBJ1-6; D is possibly TRBD1 (6 bases). The CDR3 sequence is 17 residues long. Germline V gene sequence: CDR1 SGHTA, CDR2 FQGNSA. Trimming left V 0 bases short and J 7 bases short, with 16 bases between. CDR3 nucleotide sequence: TGTGCCAGCAGCTTAGCGTCGGTAGGGGGATGGAATTCACCCCTCCACTTT. Residues: CASSLASVGGWNSPLHF.

The J gene is TRBJ1-2, the V gene TRBV4-1; D remains ambiguous. Germline V CDR1 and CDR2: MGHRA, YSYEKL. With 7 bases removed from V and 8 bases from J, the gap between germline ends came to 17 bases. The CDR3 spans 13 residues. CDR3 coding DNA: TGCGCCAGCACGCCTTCGGTCACGGGGGGCTACACCTTC. It translates to CASTPSVTGGYTF.

The rearrangement uses TRBV14 and TRBJ2-5; D gene ambiguous. The germline V gene has CDR1 SGHDN and CDR2 FVKESK. Trimming pared 0 bases from V and 0 bases from J, leaving 17 bases between. The CDR3 sequence is 18 residues long. The CDR3 nucleotides read TGTGCCAGCAGCCAAGATTTTAGGCTAGACGGCCACCAAGAGACCCAGTACTTC. It yields the protein CASSQDFRLDGHQETQYF.

This chain connects TRBV5-6 to TRBJ1-2; TRBD1 matches at 7 bases. V lost 4 bases, J lost 3 bases, and 12 bases stayed unmatched. The CDR3 has 16 residues. Germline V lookup: CDR1 SGHDT, CDR2 YYEEEE. CDR3 region: CASSPFQQGRDYGYTF. The CDR3 bases are TGTGCCAGCAGCCCATTCCAACAGGGGCGGGACTATGGCTACACCTTC. Full variable domain (missing parts from reference TRBV5-6 and TRBJ1-2): DAGVTQSPTHLIKTRGQQVTLRCSPKSGHDTVSWYQQALGQGPQFIFQYYEEEERQRGNFPDRFSGHQFPNYSSELNVNALLLGDSALYLCASSPFQQGRDYGYTFGSGTRLTVV.

This rearrangement joins TRBV27 to TRBJ2-5; TRBD2 is a possible D gene (5 bases). The germline CDR1 and CDR2 sequences are MNHEY and SMNVEV (reference sequence). Deletions cut 6 bases from V and 3 bases from J, with 11 bases between. CDR3 length: 13 residues. For the CDR3, the DNA is TGTGCCAGCAGCCGGGAACCCAAAGAGACCCAGTACTTC. Its protein is CASSREPKETQYF.

The rearrangement links TRBV18 to TRBJ2-5, with unresolved D. Germline V gene lookup returns CDR1 KGHSH and CDR2 LQKENI. The CDR3 totals 14 residues. The V gene lost 0 bases and the J gene lost 1 base, with 6 bases spanning the gap. CDR3: CASSPPGSQETQYF. The CDR3 nucleotides read TGTGCCAGCTCACCACCGGGCAGCCAAGAGACCCAGTACTTC.

This chain links TRBV5-6 with TRBJ2-7, with D perhaps TRBD2 (6 bases). The V end lost 0 bases, the J end lost 6 bases, and 19 bases lay between the germline ends. Germline V gene sequence: CDR1 SGHDT, CDR2 YYEEEE. The CDR3 spans 16 residues. In DNA form, the CDR3 reads TGTGCCAGCAGCTTGGTGGATCAAATAGGGACTGGCGAGCAGTACTTC. Its translation is CASSLVDQIGTGEQYF.

The chain links TRBV5-8 to TRBJ1-3; 9 bases agree with TRBD1. The CDR3 sequence is 16 residues long. V trimming: 4 bases; J trimming: 4 bases; junction bases outside the gene matches: 9. Germline CDR1 is SGHTS and CDR2 is YDEGEE. CDR3 amino acids: CASSRGQGLAGNTIYF. For the CDR3, the DNA is TGTGCCAGCAGCCGGGGACAGGGACTCGCAGGAAACACCATATATTTT.

This chain links TRBV18 with TRBJ2-4; possible D gene TRBD2, 5 bases. The CDR3 runs 13 residues. Germline assignment: CDR1 KGHSH and CDR2 LQKENI. V was clipped by 2 bases and J by 8 bases, with 10 bases between them. The CDR3 DNA follows: TGTGCCAGCTCACCATGGAAGGAGGACATTCAGTACTTC. Translating it yields CASSPWKEDIQYF.

J is TRBJ2-1 and V is TRBV11-2; 9 positions match TRBD2. Losses at the gene ends were 1 base for V and 6 bases for J; bases not matched to a gene: 13. The germline V gene has CDR1 SGHAT and CDR2 FQNNGV. CDR3 length equals 18 residues. DNA for the CDR3: TGTGCCAGCAGCTTAGTTTTGCTGCGGGAGGGCCTAGGCAATGAGCAGTTCTTC. As protein: CASSLVLLREGLGNEQFF.

The genes are TRBV10-1 and TRBJ1-5; 9 bases agree with TRBD1. The germline V gene encodes CDR1 WNHNN and CDR2 SYGVQD (reference sequence). The CDR3 loop spans 16 amino acids. V gave up 10 bases and J gave up 7 bases; unmatched junction bases: 17. CDR3 loop: CAIFRDRALLRQPQHF. In DNA, the CDR3 is TGCGCCATTTTCAGGGACAGGGCCTTACTACGGCAGCCCCAGCATTTT.

The chain uses TRBV12-2 and TRBJ2-5; the table gives TRBD2 as D, unverified against the DNA. TRBV12-2 is listed as a pseudogene. This CDR3 contains 14 residues. The CDR3 protein is CAFGRSGTLETQYF. In nucleotides, the CDR3 is TGCGCCTTCGGAAGGAGCGGGACCTTGGAGACCCAGTACTTC.

The chain employs TRBV7-2 and TRBJ2-5; 10 bases are shared with TRBD2. The germline gives CDR1 SGHTA, CDR2 FQGNSA. The junction had 11 bases not matched to a gene; V was cut back by 0 bases and J by 4 bases. CDR3 size: 18 residues. CDR3 region: CASSLAYWTSGAGETQYF. The CDR3 nucleotides are TGTGCCAGCAGCTTAGCTTACTGGACTAGCGGAGCGGGAGAGACCCAGTACTTC.

The chain couples TRBV7-2 to TRBJ1-2; D may be TRBD1 (6 bases). CDR1 and CDR2 from the germline V gene are SGHTA and FQGNSA. The germline V and J ends were trimmed by 5 bases and 0 bases, with 16 bases remaining between them. This CDR3 spans 16 amino acids. DNA of the CDR3: TGTGCCAGCAGCCTCCTCGGGGGGGCAGCTAACTATGGCTACACCTTC. Translating gives CASSLLGGAANYGYTF.

V and J are TRBV6-6 and TRBJ1-2; maybe TRBD1 (5 bases). The CDR3 runs 14 residues. Germline V CDR1 and CDR2: MNHNY, SVGAGI (reference sequence). V was clipped by 2 bases and J by 1 base, with 8 bases between them. The CDR3 region has the DNA TGTGCCAGCAGTTACCGACAGCTTAACTATGGCTACACCTTC. Protein product: CASSYRQLNYGYTF.

This chain uses TRBV7-9 with TRBJ1-2, with 8 bases fitting TRBD1. Germline trimming cut 7 bases from V and 4 bases from J; bases unmatched to any gene: 20. The V gene's germline CDR1 is SEHNR and CDR2 FQNEAQ (reference sequence). There are 18 residues in the CDR3. The CDR3 reads CASTHPPRGQRRLYGYTF. The DNA of the CDR3 is TGTGCCAGCACCCATCCACCCAGGGGGCAACGCCGACTCTATGGCTACACCTTC. Variable domain in full (rest from reference TRBV7-9 and TRBJ1-2): DTGVSQNPRHKITKRGQNVTFRCDPISEHNRLYWYRQTLGQGPEFLTYFQNEAQLEKSRLLSDRFSAERPKGSFSTLEIQRTEQGDSAMYLCASTHPPRGQRRLYGYTFGSGTRLTVV.

The chain carries TRBV11-2 and TRBJ2-7; no clear D. CDR3 length: 13 amino acids. CDR1 is SGHAT, CDR2 FQNNGV, per germline. V was cut by 0 bases and J by 4 bases, with 7 bases left in between. The chain's CDR3 is CASSLDSGYEQYF. Here the CDR3 DNA reads TGTGCCAGCAGCTTAGATTCCGGGTACGAGCAGTACTTC.

V usage is TRBV5-1 and J usage is TRBJ1-6; maybe TRBD1 (5 bases). With 0 bases removed from V and 7 bases from J, the gap between germline ends came to 11 bases. Germline V lookup: CDR1 SGHRS, CDR2 YFSETQ. The CDR3 spans 15 residues. Here the CDR3 reads CASSLADWGNSPLHF. CDR3 nucleotide sequence: TGCGCCAGCAGCTTGGCGGATTGGGGCAATTCACCCCTCCACTTT.

This rearrangement joins TRBV6-4 to TRBJ2-1, with 11 nucleotides matching TRBD2. Germline-derived CDR1 and CDR2 are MRHNA and SNTAGT. The CDR3 sequence is 16 residues long. Trimming took 4 bases from V and 8 from J; bases not matched to a gene: 10. The CDR3 here is CASSAGLAGGGDEQFF. As DNA, the CDR3 is TGTGCCAGCAGTGCTGGGCTAGCGGGAGGTGGGGATGAGCAGTTCTTC.

The V gene is TRBV9, the J gene TRBJ1-2; 7 nucleotides match TRBD1. CDR3 length: 16 residues. Germline V gives CDR1 SGDLS, CDR2 YYNGEE. After removal of 2 bases from V and 4 bases from J, the junction contained 11 bases not matched to a gene. The CDR3: CASSVTTTGKGYGYTF. For the CDR3, the DNA is TGTGCCAGCAGCGTCACAACGACAGGGAAGGGCTATGGCTACACCTTC.

The V and J genes are TRBV29-1 and TRBJ1-1; D perhaps matches TRBD1 (5 bases). Trimming shortened V by 5 bases and J by 7 bases, and 8 bases separated the two germline ends. From germline, CDR1 is SQVTM and CDR2 ANQGSEA. The CDR3 is made up of 10 amino acids. The CDR3 DNA sequence: TGCAGCGTTAGGGGCTATGAAGCTTTCTTT. This encodes CSVRGYEAFF.

This rearrangement joins TRBV9 to TRBJ2-3; 7 bases map to TRBD2. CDR1 is SGDLS and CDR2 is YYNGEE in the germline V gene. The V gene end was trimmed by 7 bases and the J gene end by 0 bases; junction bases not matched to a gene: 5. The CDR3 runs 14 residues. The CDR3 sequence: CASEAGESTDTQYF. CDR3 sequence (DNA): TGTGCCAGCGAGGCGGGGGAGAGCACAGATACGCAGTATTTT. Looking up the rest from reference TRBV9 and TRBJ2-3 gives the full variable domain: DSGVTQTPKHLITATGQRVTLRCSPRSGDLSVYWYQQSLDQGLQFLIQYYNGEERAKGNILERFSAQQFPDLHSELNLSSLELGDSALYFCASEAGESTDTQYFGPGTRLTVL.

This sequence joins TRBV7-9 and TRBJ1-4; D might be TRBD1 (6 bases). V was trimmed by 4 bases and J by 2 bases, leaving 14 bases between them. Germline loops: CDR1 SEHNR, CDR2 FQNEAQ (reference sequence). CDR3 length: 16 amino acids. Here the CDR3 reads CASSSQGQGTNEKLFF. The CDR3 nucleotides are TGTGCCAGCAGCTCCCAGGGGCAGGGCACTAATGAAAAACTGTTTTTT.

The CDR3 coding sequence is TGTGCCAGCATCCCGGGACACTCGAACACTGAAGCTTTCTTT. Protein product: CASIPGHSNTEAFF. This chain connects TRBV28 to TRBJ1-1; weak D call: TRBD1 (6 bases). The germline V and J ends were trimmed by 7 bases and 1 base, with 13 bases remaining between them. This CDR3 has 14 residues. From germline, CDR1 is MDHEN and CDR2 SYDVKM.